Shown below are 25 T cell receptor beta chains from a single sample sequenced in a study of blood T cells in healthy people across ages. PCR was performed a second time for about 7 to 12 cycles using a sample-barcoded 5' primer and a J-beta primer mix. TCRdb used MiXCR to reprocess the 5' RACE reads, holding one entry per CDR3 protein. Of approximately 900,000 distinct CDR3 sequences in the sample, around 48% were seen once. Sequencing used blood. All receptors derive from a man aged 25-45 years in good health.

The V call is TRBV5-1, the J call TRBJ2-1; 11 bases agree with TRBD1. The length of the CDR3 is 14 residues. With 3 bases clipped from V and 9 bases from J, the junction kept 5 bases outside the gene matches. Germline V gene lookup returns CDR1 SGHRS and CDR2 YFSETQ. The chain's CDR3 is CASSSGTGGSEQFF. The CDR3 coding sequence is TGCGCCAGCAGCTCGGGGACAGGGGGAAGTGAGCAGTTCTTC. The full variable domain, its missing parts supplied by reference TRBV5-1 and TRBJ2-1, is KAGVTQTPRYLIKTRGQQVTLSCSPISGHRSVSWYQQTPGQGLQFLFEYFSETQRNKGNFPGRFSGRQFSNSRSEMNVSTLELGDSALYLCASSSGTGGSEQFFGPGTRLTVL.

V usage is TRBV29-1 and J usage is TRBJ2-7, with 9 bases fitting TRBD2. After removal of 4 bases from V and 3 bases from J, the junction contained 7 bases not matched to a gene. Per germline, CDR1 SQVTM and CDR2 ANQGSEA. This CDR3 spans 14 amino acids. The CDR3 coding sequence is TGCAGCGTTGTGCTGGCTAGCGGGGTCTACGAGCAGTACTTC. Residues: CSVVLASGVYEQYF.

The CDR3: CASLRDLFLGGANVLTF. The CDR3 DNA follows: TGTGCCAGTTTACGGGATCTATTCTTGGGAGGGGCCAACGTCCTGACTTTC. This rearrangement joins TRBV10-3 to TRBJ2-6, with a possible D match to TRBD2 (5 bases). The CDR3 extends over 17 amino acids. V dropped 10 bases and J dropped 4 bases, with 23 bases sitting between them. Germline CDR1 ENHRY, CDR2 SYGVKD.

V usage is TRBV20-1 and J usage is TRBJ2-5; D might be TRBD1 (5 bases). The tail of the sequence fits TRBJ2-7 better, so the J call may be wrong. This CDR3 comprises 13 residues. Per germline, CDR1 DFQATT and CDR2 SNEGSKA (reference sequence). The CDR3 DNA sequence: TGCAGTGCTAGAGACAGGGTTCTACACGAGCAGTACTTC. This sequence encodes CSARDRVLHEQYF.

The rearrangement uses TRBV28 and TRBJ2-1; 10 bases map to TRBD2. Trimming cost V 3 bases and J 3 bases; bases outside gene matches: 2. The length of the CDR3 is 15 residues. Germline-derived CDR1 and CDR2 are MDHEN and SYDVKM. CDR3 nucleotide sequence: TGTGCCAGCAGTTTTTGGACTAGCGGCTACAATGAGCAGTTCTTC. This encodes CASSFWTSGYNEQFF.

CDR3 sequence (DNA): TGCGCCAGCACCTCCTCTAGCGGGATGCAAGGAGATACGCAGTATTTT. Its protein is CASTSSSGMQGDTQYF. The V call is TRBV5-1, the J call TRBJ2-3, with 9 bases fitting TRBD2. V was pared by 6 bases and J by 5 bases, with 13 bases of the junction left unmatched. The CDR3 loop spans 16 amino acids. CDR1 is SGHRS and CDR2 is YFSETQ in the germline V gene.

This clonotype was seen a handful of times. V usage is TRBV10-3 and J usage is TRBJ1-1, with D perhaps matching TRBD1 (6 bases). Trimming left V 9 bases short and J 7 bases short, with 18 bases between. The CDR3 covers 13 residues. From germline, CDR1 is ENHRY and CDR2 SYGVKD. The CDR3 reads CAMSGEGQSEAFF. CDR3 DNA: TGTGCCATGTCCGGAGAAGGACAGAGTGAAGCTTTCTTT.

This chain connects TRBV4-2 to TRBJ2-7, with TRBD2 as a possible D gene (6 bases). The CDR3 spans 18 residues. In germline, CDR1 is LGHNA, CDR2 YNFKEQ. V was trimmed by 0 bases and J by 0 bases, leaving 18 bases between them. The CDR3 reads CASSQDATRGDISYEQYF. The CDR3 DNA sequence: TGTGCCAGCAGCCAAGATGCGACTCGCGGGGATATCTCCTACGAGCAGTACTTC.

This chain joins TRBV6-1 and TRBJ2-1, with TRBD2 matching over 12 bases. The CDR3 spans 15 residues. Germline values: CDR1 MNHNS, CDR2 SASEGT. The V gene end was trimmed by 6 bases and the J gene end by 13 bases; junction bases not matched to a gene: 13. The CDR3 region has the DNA TGTGCCAGCAGCAGACTAGCGGGGGAAAAAGAGACCCAGTTCTTC. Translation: CASSRLAGEKETQFF.

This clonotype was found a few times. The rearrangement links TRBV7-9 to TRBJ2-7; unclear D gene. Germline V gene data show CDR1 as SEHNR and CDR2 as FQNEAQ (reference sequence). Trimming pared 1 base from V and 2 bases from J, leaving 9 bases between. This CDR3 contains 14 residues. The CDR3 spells CASSLEDVAYEQYF. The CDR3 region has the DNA TGTGCCAGCAGCTTAGAGGACGTAGCCTACGAGCAGTACTTC.

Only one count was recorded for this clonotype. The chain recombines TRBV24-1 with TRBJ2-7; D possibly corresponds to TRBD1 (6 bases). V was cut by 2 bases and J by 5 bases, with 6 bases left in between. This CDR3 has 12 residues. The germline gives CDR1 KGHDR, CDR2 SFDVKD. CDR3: CATSDSGDEQYF. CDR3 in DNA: TGTGCCACCAGTGATTCAGGGGACGAGCAGTACTTC.

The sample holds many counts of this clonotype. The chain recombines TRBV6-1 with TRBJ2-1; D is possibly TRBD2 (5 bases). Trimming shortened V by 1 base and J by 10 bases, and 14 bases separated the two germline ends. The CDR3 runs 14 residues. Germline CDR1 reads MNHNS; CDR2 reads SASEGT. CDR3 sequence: CASSEGGLLLEQFF. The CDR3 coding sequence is TGTGCCAGCAGTGAAGGAGGACTGCTGCTCGAGCAGTTCTTC.

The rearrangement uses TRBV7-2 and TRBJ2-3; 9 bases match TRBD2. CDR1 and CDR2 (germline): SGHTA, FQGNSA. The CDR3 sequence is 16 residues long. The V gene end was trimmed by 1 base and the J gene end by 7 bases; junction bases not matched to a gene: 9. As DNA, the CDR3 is TGTGCCAGCAGCTTAGGGTCGGCGGGGGGGGCTAATACGCAGTATTTT. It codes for CASSLGSAGGANTQYF.

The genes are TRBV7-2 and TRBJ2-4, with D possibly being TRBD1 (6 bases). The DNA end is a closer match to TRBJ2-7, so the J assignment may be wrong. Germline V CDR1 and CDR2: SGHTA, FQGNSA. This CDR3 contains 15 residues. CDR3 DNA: TGTGCCAGCAGCTTAGTAAGGGGACAAAACTACGAGCAGTACTTC. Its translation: CASSLVRGQNYEQYF.

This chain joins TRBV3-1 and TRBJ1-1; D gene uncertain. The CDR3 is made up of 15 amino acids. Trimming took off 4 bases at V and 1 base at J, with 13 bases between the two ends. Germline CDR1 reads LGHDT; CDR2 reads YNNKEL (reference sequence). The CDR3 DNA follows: TGTGCCAGCAGCCCGCTGCAGGAGGGGAACACTGAAGCTTTCTTT. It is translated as CASSPLQEGNTEAFF.

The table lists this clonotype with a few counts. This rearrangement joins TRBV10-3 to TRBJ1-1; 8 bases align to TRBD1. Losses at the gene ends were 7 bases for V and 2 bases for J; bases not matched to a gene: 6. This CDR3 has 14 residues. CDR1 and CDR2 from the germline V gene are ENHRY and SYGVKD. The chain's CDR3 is CAINLQGDNTEAFF. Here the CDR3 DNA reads TGTGCCATCAACCTACAGGGGGACAACACTGAAGCTTTCTTT.

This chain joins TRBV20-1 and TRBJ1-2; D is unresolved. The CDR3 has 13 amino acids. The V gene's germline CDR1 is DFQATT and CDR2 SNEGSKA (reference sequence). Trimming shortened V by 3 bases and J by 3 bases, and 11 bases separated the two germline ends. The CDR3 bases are TGCAGTGCTAGGATTGCCGGATACTATGGCTACACCTTC. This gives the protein CSARIAGYYGYTF.

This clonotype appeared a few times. The CDR3 reads CASSSWGGSDEQFF. CDR3 coding DNA: TGTGCCAGCAGCTCATGGGGGGGGAGCGATGAGCAGTTCTTC. The V and J genes are TRBV7-9 and TRBJ2-1, with 7 bases identical to TRBD2. V was clipped by 4 bases and J by 8 bases; unmatched bases: 8. This CDR3 spans 14 amino acids. Germline loops: CDR1 SEHNR, CDR2 FQNEAQ (reference sequence). The full variable domain, with the rest looked up from reference TRBV7-9 and TRBJ2-1, is DTGVSQNPRHKITKRGQNVTFRCDPISEHNRLYWYRQTLGQGPEFLTYFQNEAQLEKSRLLSDRFSAERPKGSFSTLEIQRTEQGDSAMYLCASSSWGGSDEQFFGPGTRLTVL.

The CDR3 DNA reads as TGTGCCAGCAGTTACCTGGGCCAGGGACTAGCCAAAAACATTCAGTACTTC. Residues: CASSYLGQGLAKNIQYF. The chain couples TRBV6-5 to TRBJ2-4, with D possibly matching TRBD2 (6 bases). Deletions cut 2 bases from V and 0 bases from J, with 14 bases between. Germline CDR1 and CDR2: MNHEY and SVGAGI. There are 17 residues in the CDR3.

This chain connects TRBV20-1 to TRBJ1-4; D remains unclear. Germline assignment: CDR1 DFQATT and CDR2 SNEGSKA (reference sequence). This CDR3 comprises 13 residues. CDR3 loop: CSSTETTNEKLFF. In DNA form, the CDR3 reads TGCTCGTCCACCGAGACAACTAATGAAAAACTGTTTTTT.

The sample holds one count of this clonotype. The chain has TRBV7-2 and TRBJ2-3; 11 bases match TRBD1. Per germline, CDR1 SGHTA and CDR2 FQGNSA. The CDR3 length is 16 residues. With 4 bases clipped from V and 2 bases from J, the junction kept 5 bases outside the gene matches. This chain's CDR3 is CASSSGQGVATDTQYF. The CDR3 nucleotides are TGTGCCAGCAGCTCGGGACAGGGGGTCGCCACAGATACGCAGTATTTT. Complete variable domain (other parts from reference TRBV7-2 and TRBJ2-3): GAGVSQSPSNKVTEKGKDVELRCDPISGHTALYWYRQSLGQGLEFLIYFQGNSAPDKSGLPSDRFSAERTGGSVSTLTIQRTQQEDSAVYLCASSSGQGVATDTQYFGPGTRLTVL.

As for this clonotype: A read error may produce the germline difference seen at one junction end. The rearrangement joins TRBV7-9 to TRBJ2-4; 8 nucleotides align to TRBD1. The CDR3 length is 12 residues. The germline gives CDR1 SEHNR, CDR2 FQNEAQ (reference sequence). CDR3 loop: CAGSSGQGGQYF. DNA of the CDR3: TGTGCCGGCAGCTCTGGACAGGGTGGGCAGTACTTC.

The CDR3 nucleotides read TGCGCCAGCAGCCAAGGGACAGGGAGCAACAATGAGCAGTTCTTC. Translating gives CASSQGTGSNNEQFF. The chain carries TRBV4-3 and TRBJ2-1; 8 nucleotides agree with TRBD1. The CDR3 sequence is 15 residues long. CDR1 is LGHNA, CDR2 YSLEER, per germline. V gave up 1 base and J gave up 5 bases; unmatched junction bases: 4.

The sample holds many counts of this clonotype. CDR3 sequence: CASSPGDQETQYF. CDR3 sequence (DNA): TGTGCCAGCAGCCCTGGTGACCAAGAGACCCAGTACTTC. The V call is TRBV18, the J call TRBJ2-5; D is undetermined. In germline, CDR1 is KGHSH, CDR2 LQKENI. Trimming shortened V by 8 bases and J by 0 bases, and 10 bases separated the two germline ends. CDR3 size: 13 residues.

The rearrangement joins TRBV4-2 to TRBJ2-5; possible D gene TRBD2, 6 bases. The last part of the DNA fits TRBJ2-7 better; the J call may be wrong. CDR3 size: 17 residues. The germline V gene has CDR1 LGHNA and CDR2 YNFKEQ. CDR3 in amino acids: CASSPTGVPPEAYEQYF. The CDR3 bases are TGTGCCAGCAGCCCGACGGGGGTTCCCCCCGAGGCCTACGAGCAGTACTTC.